This T cell receptor beta chain emerged from a study of blood T cell repertoires in COVID-19. Study in general: Acute-phase and convalescent COVID-19 samples originated in the United States, Italy and Spain. From T cells, B-cell-depleted T cells, or PBMCs came the material, which was cDNA or gDNA.

V lost 2 bases to trimming and J lost 5 bases, with 7 bases between them. The germline CDR1 and CDR2 sequences are DFQATT and SNEGSKA (reference sequence). This CDR3 is 11 amino acids long. This table comes from immunoSEQ multiplex PCR, and its TCRdb copy is limited to in-frame clones, with some not included. The sample yields 16,000 or so clones, around 86% seen once. The source material was peripheral blood. The rearrangement uses TRBV20-1 and TRBJ2-7; no definite D call. This clonotype was sampled from a human donor in a cohort sampled during active COVID-19. DNA for the CDR3: TGCAGTGCTAGACTCTTTGACGAGCAGTACTTC. Its translation is CSARLFDEQYF.